This TCR beta chain appears in the sequencing data of a study of monozygotic twins with inflammatory bowel disease. Template switching was used to attach UMIs, which incorporated a 6-nucleotide sample barcode. TCRdb reprocessed the 5' RACE reads and stores each CDR3 protein as one record, lacking DNA. The sample spans some 440,000 distinct CDR3 sequences; the ten largest clones claim more than 2%. Points on this clonotype: Its cognate antigen is unknown.

Regarding the study as a whole: Especially with disease activity, IBD patients had fewer clonotypes in common with others than healthy twins did. With inverse Simpson as the measure, TCRbeta diversity was lower in IBD patients than in healthy co-twins.

The CDR3 runs 13 residues. Germline-derived CDR1 and CDR2 are MNHEY and SMNVEV (reference sequence). The clonotype originates from a human donor with ulcerative colitis or Crohn's disease, or a healthy co-twin of an affected twin (not recorded which). The chain joins TRBV27 to TRBJ1-1. Sample: blood. The CDR3 sequence is CASISEGRAEAFF.